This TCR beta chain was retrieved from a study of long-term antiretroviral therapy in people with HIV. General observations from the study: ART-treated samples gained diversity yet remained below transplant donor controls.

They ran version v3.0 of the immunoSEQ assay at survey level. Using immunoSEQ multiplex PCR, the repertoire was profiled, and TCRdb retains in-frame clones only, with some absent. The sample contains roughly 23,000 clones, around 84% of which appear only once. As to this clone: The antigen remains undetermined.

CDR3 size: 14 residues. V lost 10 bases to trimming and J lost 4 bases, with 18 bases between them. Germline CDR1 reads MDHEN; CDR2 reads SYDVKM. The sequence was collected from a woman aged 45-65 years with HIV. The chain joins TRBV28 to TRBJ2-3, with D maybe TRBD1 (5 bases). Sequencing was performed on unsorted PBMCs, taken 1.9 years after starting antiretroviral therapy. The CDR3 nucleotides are TGTGCCATCCAATTCCCGACAGCCTCAGATACGCAGTATTTT. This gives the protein CAIQFPTASDTQYF.